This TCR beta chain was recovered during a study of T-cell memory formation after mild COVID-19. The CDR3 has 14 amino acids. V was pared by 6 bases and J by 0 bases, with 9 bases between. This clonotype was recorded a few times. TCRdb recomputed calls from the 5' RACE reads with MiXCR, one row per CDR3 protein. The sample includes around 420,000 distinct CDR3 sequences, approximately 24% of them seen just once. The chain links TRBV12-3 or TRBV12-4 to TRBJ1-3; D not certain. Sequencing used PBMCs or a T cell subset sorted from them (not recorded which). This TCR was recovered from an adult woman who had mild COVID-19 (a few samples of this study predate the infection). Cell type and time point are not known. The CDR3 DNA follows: TGTGCCAGCAGCCCGAGTAGCTCTGGAAACACCATATATTTT. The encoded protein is CASSPSSSGNTIYF.